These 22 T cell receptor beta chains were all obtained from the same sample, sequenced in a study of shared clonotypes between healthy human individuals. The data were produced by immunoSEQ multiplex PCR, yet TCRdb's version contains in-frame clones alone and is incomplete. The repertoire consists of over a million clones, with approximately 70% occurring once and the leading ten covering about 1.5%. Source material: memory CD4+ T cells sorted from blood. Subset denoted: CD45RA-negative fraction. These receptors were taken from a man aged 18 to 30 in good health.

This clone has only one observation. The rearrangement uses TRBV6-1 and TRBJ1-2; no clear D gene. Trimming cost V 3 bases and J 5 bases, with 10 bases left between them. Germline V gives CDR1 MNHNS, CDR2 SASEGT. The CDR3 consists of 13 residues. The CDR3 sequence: CASSEPAGYGYTF. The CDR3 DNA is TGTGCCAGCAGTGAGCCCGCTGGGTATGGCTACACCTTC.

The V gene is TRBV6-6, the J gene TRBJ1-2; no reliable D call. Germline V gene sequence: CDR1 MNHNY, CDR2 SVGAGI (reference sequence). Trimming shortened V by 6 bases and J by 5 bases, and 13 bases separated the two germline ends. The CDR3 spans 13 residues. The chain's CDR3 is CASSLMEEYGYTF. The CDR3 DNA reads TGTGCCAGCAGCTTGATGGAGGAGTATGGCTACACCTTC.

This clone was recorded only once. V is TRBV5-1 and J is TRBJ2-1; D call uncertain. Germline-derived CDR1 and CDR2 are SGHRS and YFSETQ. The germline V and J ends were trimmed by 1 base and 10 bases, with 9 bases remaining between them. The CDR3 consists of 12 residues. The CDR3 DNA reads TGCGCCAGCAGCTTGATGCAGTCCGAGCAGTTCTTC. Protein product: CASSLMQSEQFF.

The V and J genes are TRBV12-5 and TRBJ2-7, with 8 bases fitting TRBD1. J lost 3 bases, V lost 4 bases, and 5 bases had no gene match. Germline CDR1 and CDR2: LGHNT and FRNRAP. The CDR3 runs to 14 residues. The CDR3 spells CASGSLDRGYEQYF. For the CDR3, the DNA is TGTGCTAGTGGTTCCCTTGACAGGGGCTACGAGCAGTACTTC.

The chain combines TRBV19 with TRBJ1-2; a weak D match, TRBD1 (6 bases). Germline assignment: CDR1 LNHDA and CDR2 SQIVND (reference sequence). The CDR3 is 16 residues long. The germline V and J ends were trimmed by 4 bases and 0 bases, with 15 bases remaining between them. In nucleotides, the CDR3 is TGTGCCAGTAGTAGATCGGGAACAGGGACTAACTATGGCTACACCTTC. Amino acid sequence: CASSRSGTGTNYGYTF.

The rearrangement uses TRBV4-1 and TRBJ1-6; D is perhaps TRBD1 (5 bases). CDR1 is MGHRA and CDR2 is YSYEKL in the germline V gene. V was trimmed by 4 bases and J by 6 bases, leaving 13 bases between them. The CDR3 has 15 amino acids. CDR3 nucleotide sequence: TGCGCCAGCAGCCCTACGACGGGACTTAATTCACCCCTCCACTTT. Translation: CASSPTTGLNSPLHF.

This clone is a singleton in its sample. The CDR3 spells CASSLAGASYNEQFF. Written as DNA, the CDR3 is TGTGCCAGCAGCTTAGCCGGGGCTTCCTACAATGAGCAGTTCTTC. The chain couples TRBV11-3 to TRBJ2-1; tentatively, D is TRBD1 or TRBD2 (5 bases each). This CDR3 spans 15 amino acids. V was cut by 1 base and J by 1 base, with 8 bases left in between. CDR1 SGHNT and CDR2 YENEEA come from the germline V gene.

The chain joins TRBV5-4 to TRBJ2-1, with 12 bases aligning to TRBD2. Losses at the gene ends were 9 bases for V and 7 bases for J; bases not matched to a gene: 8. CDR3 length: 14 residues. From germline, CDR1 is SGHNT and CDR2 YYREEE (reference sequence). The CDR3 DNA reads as TGTGCCACCGCGACTAGCGGGAGTTCAAATGAGCAGTTCTTC. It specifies CATATSGSSNEQFF.

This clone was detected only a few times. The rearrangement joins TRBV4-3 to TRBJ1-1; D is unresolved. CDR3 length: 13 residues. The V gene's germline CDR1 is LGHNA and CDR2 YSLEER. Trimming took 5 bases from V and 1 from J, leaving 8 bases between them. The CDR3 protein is CASSAQENTEAFF. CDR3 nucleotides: TGCGCCAGCAGCGCACAAGAGAACACTGAAGCTTTCTTT.

CDR3 coding DNA: TGTGCCAGTAGTATACCCAACTTAGAGACCCAGTACTTC. It specifies CASSIPNLETQYF. The chain couples TRBV19 to TRBJ2-5; no definite D call. Germline V gene data show CDR1 as LNHDA and CDR2 as SQIVND (reference sequence). Between the trimmed V and J ends, which lost 2 bases and 4 bases, there was a span of 8 bases. This CDR3 has 13 amino acids.

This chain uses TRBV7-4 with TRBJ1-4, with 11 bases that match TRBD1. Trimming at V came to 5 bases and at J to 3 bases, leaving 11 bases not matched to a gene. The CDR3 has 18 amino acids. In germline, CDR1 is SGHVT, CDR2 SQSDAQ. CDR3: CASSIGTGGGIANEKLFF. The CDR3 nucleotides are TGTGCCAGCAGCATTGGGACAGGGGGTGGGATAGCTAATGAAAAACTGTTTTTT.

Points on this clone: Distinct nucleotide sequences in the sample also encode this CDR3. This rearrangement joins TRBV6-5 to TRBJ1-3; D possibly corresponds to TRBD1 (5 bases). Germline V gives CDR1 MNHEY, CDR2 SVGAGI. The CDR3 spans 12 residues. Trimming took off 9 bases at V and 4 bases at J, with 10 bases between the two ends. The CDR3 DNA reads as TGTGCCAGTCAGGGTCCGGGAAACACCATATATTTT. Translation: CASQGPGNTIYF.

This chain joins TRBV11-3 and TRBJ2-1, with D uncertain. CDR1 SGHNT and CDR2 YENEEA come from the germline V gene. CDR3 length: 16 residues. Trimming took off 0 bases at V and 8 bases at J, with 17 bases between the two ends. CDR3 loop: CASSLDSGPRSDEQFF. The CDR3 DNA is TGTGCCAGCAGCTTAGATAGTGGACCCCGTTCGGATGAGCAGTTCTTC.

The CDR3 DNA follows: TGTGCCAGCGCGGAGTCTGGGGCCAACGTCCTGACTTTC. It is translated as CASAESGANVLTF. The chain links TRBV19 to TRBJ2-6; D remains ambiguous. Germline assignment: CDR1 LNHDA and CDR2 SQIVND (reference sequence). The CDR3 totals 13 residues. The ends were cut back, 9 bases at V and 1 base at J, with 7 bases in the middle.

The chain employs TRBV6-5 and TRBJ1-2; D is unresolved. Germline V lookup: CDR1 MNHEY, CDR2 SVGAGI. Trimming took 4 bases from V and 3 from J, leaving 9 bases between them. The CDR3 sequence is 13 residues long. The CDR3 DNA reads TGTGCCAGCAGTTCCCCGCGAGACTATGGCTACACCTTC. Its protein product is CASSSPRDYGYTF.

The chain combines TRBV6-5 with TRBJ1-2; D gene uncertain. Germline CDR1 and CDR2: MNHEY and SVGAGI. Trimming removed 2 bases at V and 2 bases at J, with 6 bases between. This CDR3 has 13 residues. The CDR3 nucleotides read TGTGCCAGCAGTTACAACTCCAACTATGGCTACACCTTC. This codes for CASSYNSNYGYTF.

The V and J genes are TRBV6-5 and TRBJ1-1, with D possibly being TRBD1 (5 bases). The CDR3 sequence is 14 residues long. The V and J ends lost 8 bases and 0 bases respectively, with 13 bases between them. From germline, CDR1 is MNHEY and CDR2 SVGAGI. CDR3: CASAKDKMNTEAFF. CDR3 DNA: TGTGCCAGCGCCAAGGACAAAATGAACACTGAAGCTTTCTTT.

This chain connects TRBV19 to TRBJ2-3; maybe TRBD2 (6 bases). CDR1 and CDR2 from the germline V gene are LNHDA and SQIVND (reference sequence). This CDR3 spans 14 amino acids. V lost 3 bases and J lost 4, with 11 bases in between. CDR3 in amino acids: CASSIGREADTQYF. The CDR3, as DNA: TGTGCCAGTAGTATCGGCAGGGAGGCAGATACGCAGTATTTT.

CDR3 sequence (DNA): TGTGCCTGGAGTGTAACGGGTAGCGGGACCCCACCCTACGAGCAGTACTTC. Protein: CAWSVTGSGTPPYEQYF. The chain employs TRBV30 and TRBJ2-7, with TRBD2 matching 8 bases. The V and J ends lost 0 bases and 2 bases, in that order; junction bases with no gene match: 12. The CDR3 loop spans 17 amino acids. In germline, CDR1 is GTSNPN, CDR2 SVGIG (reference sequence).

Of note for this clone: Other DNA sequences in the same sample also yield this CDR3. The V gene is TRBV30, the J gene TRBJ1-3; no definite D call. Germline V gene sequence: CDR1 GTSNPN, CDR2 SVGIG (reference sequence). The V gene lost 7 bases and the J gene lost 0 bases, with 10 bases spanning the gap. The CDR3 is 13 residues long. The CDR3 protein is CASRLGSGNTIYF. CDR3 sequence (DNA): TGTGCCTCCAGGCTGGGCTCTGGAAACACCATATATTTT.

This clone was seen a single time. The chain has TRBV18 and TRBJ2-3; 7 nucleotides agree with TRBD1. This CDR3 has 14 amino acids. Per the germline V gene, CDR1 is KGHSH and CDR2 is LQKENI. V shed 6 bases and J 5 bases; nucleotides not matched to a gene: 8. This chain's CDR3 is CASSGQERIDTQYF. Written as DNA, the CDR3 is TGTGCCAGCTCTGGACAGGAAAGGATAGATACGCAGTATTTT.

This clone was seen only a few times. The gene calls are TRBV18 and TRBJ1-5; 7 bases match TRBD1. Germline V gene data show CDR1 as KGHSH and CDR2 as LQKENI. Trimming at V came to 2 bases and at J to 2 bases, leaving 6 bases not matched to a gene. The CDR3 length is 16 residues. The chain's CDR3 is CASSPNTGDGNQPQHF. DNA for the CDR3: TGTGCCAGCTCACCAAACACAGGGGATGGCAATCAGCCCCAGCATTTT.